Below are 5 T cell receptor beta chains sequenced from a single sample in a study of blood T cell repertoires in COVID-19. Generated by immunoSEQ multiplex PCR, the TCRdb table keeps only in-frame clones and is missing some. The sample carries about 130,000 clones, approximately 74% recorded once. Sequenced input: peripheral blood. The source of these receptors is a woman in her 70s with acute or convalescent COVID-19.

The rearrangement joins TRBV5-1 to TRBJ2-7, with D tentatively TRBD2 (5 bases). The CDR3 consists of 14 residues. Germline V gene data show CDR1 as SGHRS and CDR2 as YFSETQ. Trimming shortened V by 4 bases and J by 0 bases, and 11 bases separated the two germline ends. The CDR3 sequence is CASSVGLNSYEQYF. CDR3 nucleotides: TGCGCCAGCAGCGTCGGACTTAACTCCTACGAGCAGTACTTC.

The rearrangement joins TRBV19 to TRBJ2-1; 11 bases are a match to TRBD2. This CDR3 is built from 14 residues. With 6 bases clipped from V and 9 bases from J, the junction kept 7 bases outside the gene matches. Per the germline V gene, CDR1 is LNHDA and CDR2 is SQIVND (reference sequence). This CDR3 is CASSSLAGDSEQFF. The CDR3 bases are TGTGCCAGTAGCTCACTAGCGGGAGATAGTGAGCAGTTCTTC.

The chain carries TRBV6-5 and TRBJ1-1; maybe TRBD1 (6 bases). The CDR3 spans 15 residues. V lost 5 bases, J lost 1 base, and 14 bases lay in between. Germline V gene sequence: CDR1 MNHEY, CDR2 SVGAGI. CDR3 sequence reads: CASSRPGAANTEAFF. The DNA for the CDR3 is TGTGCCAGCAGTCGTCCAGGGGCAGCGAACACTGAAGCTTTCTTT.

V usage is TRBV27 and J usage is TRBJ2-1; TRBD2 matches at 10 bases. The junction had 7 bases not matched to a gene; V was cut back by 7 bases and J by 4 bases. Germline values: CDR1 MNHEY, CDR2 SMNVEV (reference sequence). CDR3 length equals 15 residues. The CDR3 coding sequence is TGTGCCAGCACCCGAGCGGGGGGGGGTTACAATGAGCAGTTCTTC. As protein: CASTRAGGGYNEQFF.

This chain connects TRBV27 to TRBJ1-5; 10 bases align to TRBD1. V was clipped by 6 bases and J by 2 bases; unmatched bases: 7. The CDR3 covers 16 residues. Per germline, CDR1 MNHEY and CDR2 SMNVEV (reference sequence). The CDR3 is CASRPDRGLGNQPQHF. The CDR3 DNA sequence: TGTGCCAGCAGGCCCGACAGGGGGCTTGGCAATCAGCCCCAGCATTTT.